Listed below are T cell receptor beta chains from one sample, sequenced in a study of T-cell reconstitution after alpha-beta-depleted transplantation in children. TCRdb recomputed calls from the PCR reads with MiXCR, one row per CDR3 protein. The sample contains roughly 300,000 distinct CDR3 sequences, under 13% of which appear only once. The sample here was PBMCs from the stem cell graft donor, taken from the stem cell graft. All receptors derive from a human donor who donated a stem cell graft to a child with acute lymphoblastic leukemia. Each CDR3 is given with its conserved first and last residue.

v_call cdr3_aa
TRBV20-1 CSARAEIDQPQHF
TRBV7-9 CASSSWGLDGELFF
TRBV5-1 CASSLPGERTEAFF
TRBV6-2/TRBV6-3 CASSYSGQGRNLYNEQFF
TRBV7-9 CASSPFRSEKLFF
TRBV27 CASSFLGTGGTNYGYTF
TRBV20-1 CSAEVNYGYTF
TRBV7-9 CASSSFTTRETQYF
TRBV7-2 CASSFLGGLDTQYF
TRBV20-1 CSARVLGDAKNIQYF
TRBV4-3 CASSQESASSGSLNEQYF
TRBV12-3/TRBV12-4 CASSSGLSGNTIYF
TRBV12-3/TRBV12-4 CASSLYVDGLAGTGPADTQYF
TRBV12-3/TRBV12-4 CASSFRRNPMDSYNSPLHF
TRBV27 CASRGRVGRLSQYF
TRBV12-3/TRBV12-4 CASSSRQGNSEAFF
TRBV20-1 CSARDGKGRYEQYF
TRBV7-2 CASSLNLRVGETQYF
TRBV7-2 CASSWTVSTDTQYF
TRBV7-2 CASSLSTGGQISYEQYF
TRBV28 CASSFLSGSAAKFF
TRBV12-3/TRBV12-4 CASSPRGSRTDTQYF
TRBV3-1 CASSRTIDWEQFF
TRBV4-3 CASRPTGFDDTGELFF
TRBV20-1 CSARALTSGRSDYNEQFF
TRBV20-1 CSARGGAATNEKLFF
TRBV27 CASSLNGDNYGHTF
TRBV7-8 CASSSEGYEQYF
TRBV28 CASSLEDTYEQYF
TRBV7-9 CASSPSSNEQYF
TRBV5-1 CASRLSPPGGNEKLFF
TRBV20-1 CSARLGPELYF
TRBV7-9 CASSDATGTLAVEQYF
TRBV20-1 CSACRQGQGVGDTQYF
TRBV29-1 CSVKRGPTDTQYF
TRBV12-3/TRBV12-4 CASSSGRPPLDTQYF
TRBV7-7 CASSLYPSGSIAETQYF
TRBV11-2 CATRVGTPNEQFF
TRBV20-1 CSARDFETSAHNEQFF
TRBV6-2/TRBV6-3 CASSYYRGQKYNEQFF
TRBV11-1 CASSGSGLAGGPYVYEQFF
TRBV28 CASSLSLAGGPGSYNEQFF
TRBV7-6 CASSGRDRKETQYF
TRBV7-9 CASSTGSYNQPQHF
TRBV19 CASSPMTGAIDTQYF
TRBV4-1 CASQLAGSADTQYF
TRBV13 CASSLAPTQGGEQYF
TRBV6-2/TRBV6-3 CASSYLADQFF
TRBV7-9 CASSLTSTGGSYNEQFF
TRBV12-3/TRBV12-4 CASSFYSAPGGTDTQYF
TRBV5-1 CASSLALAGGNEQFF